Each of the 15 T cell receptor beta chains below was sequenced from the same sample in a study of CD8 T cells in Susac syndrome. With random hexamers, roughly 0.5 to 1 ug RNA was reverse transcribed. TCRdb reprocessed the immunoSEQ multiplex PCR reads via MiXCR and lists one record per CDR3 protein. This sample has 110,000 to 150,000 distinct CDR3 sequences; 95% occur once, and the top ten carry over 0.065%. The specimen sequenced was CD4+ T cells from PBMCs. Source of these receptors: a human donor with Susac syndrome.

V usage is TRBV3-1 and J usage is TRBJ1-2, with D unclear. CDR1 LGHDT and CDR2 YNNKEL come from the germline V gene (reference sequence). CDR3 length: 12 amino acids. V shed 1 base and J shed 6 bases, with 6 bases lying between them. The CDR3 DNA follows: TGTGCCAGCAGCCAAGTTAGGGATGGCTACACCTTC. Its translation: CASSQVRDGYTF.

V is TRBV7-9 and J is TRBJ1-2; D uncertain. V lost 0 bases and J lost 4, with 12 bases in between. Per germline, CDR1 SEHNR and CDR2 FQNEAQ (reference sequence). This CDR3 is built from 15 residues. The CDR3: CASSLAEAEPYGYTF. In DNA form, the CDR3 reads TGTGCCAGCAGCTTAGCGGAAGCAGAACCCTATGGCTACACCTTC.

V gene TRBV3-1 combines with J gene TRBJ2-7; D unresolved. The germline V and J ends were trimmed by 3 bases and 2 bases, with 11 bases remaining between them. CDR1 is LGHDT and CDR2 is YNNKEL in the germline V gene (reference sequence). The CDR3 covers 14 residues. CDR3 nucleotides: TGTGCCAGCAGCCACCTCTACGAAGCCTACGAGCAGTACTTC. It translates to CASSHLYEAYEQYF.

The V call is TRBV3-1, the J call TRBJ2-1, with 8 bases fitting TRBD1. This CDR3 contains 15 residues. Trimming cost V 0 bases and J 9 bases; bases outside gene matches: 7. The V gene's germline CDR1 is LGHDT and CDR2 YNNKEL (reference sequence). The chain's CDR3 is CASSQDGGQGFEQFF. The CDR3 region has the DNA TGTGCCAGCAGCCAAGATGGTGGACAGGGATTTGAGCAGTTCTTC.

The chain couples TRBV29-1 to TRBJ2-2, with 7 bases lining up with TRBD1. Germline-derived CDR1 and CDR2 are SQVTM and ANQGSEA. After removal of 7 bases from V and 1 base from J, the junction contained 3 bases not matched to a gene. CDR3 size: 13 residues. The CDR3 sequence is CSAGQLNTGELFF. The CDR3 coding sequence is TGCAGCGCGGGACAGTTGAACACCGGGGAGCTGTTTTTT.

This chain uses TRBV5-1 with TRBJ1-2; possible D gene TRBD1, 5 bases. The germline gives CDR1 SGHRS, CDR2 YFSETQ. Trimming shortened V by 3 bases and J by 2 bases, and 20 bases separated the two germline ends. The CDR3 length is 17 residues. The CDR3 region has the DNA TGCGCCAGCAGCTCGGGATCAGTGGGCCAGGGCAACTATGGCTACACCTTC. Amino acids: CASSSGSVGQGNYGYTF. Full variable domain (outside the CDR3, taken from reference TRBV5-1 and TRBJ1-2): KAGVTQTPRYLIKTRGQQVTLSCSPISGHRSVSWYQQTPGQGLQFLFEYFSETQRNKGNFPGRFSGRQFSNSRSEMNVSTLELGDSALYLCASSSGSVGQGNYGYTFGSGTRLTVV.

This chain joins TRBV29-1 and TRBJ1-1; D may be TRBD1 (6 bases). The germline V gene encodes CDR1 SQVTM and CDR2 ANQGSEA. V was pared by 7 bases and J by 4 bases, with 16 bases between. This CDR3 has 13 amino acids. The CDR3 region has the DNA TGCAGCGGTACCACAGGGTTCGCCACTGAAGCTTTCTTT. Translation gives CSGTTGFATEAFF. The variable domain in full, with the rest retrieved from reference TRBV29-1 and TRBJ1-1, is SAVISQKPSRDICQRGTSLTIQCQVDSQVTMMFWYRQQPGQSLTLIATANQGSEATYESGFVIDKFPISRPNLTFSTLTVSNMSPEDSSIYLCSGTTGFATEAFFGQGTRLTVV.

This clonotype was detected only once. V and J are TRBV15 and TRBJ1-2; a weak D match, TRBD1 (6 bases). Per germline, CDR1 LNHNV and CDR2 YYDKDF (reference sequence). Between the trimmed V and J ends, which lost 0 bases and 4 bases, there was a span of 18 bases. The CDR3 is 17 residues long. In nucleotides, the CDR3 is TGTGCCACCAGCAGAGAGGGGGCACAGAAGGGGTCCTATGGCTACACCTTC. Its translation is CATSREGAQKGSYGYTF.

This clonotype is a singleton in its sample. CDR3: CSASAGVGKETQYF. In DNA form, the CDR3 reads TGCAGTGCTAGTGCGGGGGTGGGGAAAGAGACCCAGTACTTC. J is TRBJ2-5 and V is TRBV20-1; 7 positions match TRBD2. V trimming: 3 bases; J trimming: 3 bases; junction bases outside the gene matches: 7. Germline V gene lookup returns CDR1 DFQATT and CDR2 SNEGSKA (reference sequence). The length of the CDR3 is 14 residues.

The CDR3 coding sequence is TGTGCCAGCACCTCCGGGACAGGGGGCAGAGTTAGCTATGGCTACACCTTC. Translation: CASTSGTGGRVSYGYTF. V gene TRBV6-1 combines with J gene TRBJ1-2; 12 bases are shared with TRBD1. The germline V gene encodes CDR1 MNHNS and CDR2 SASEGT. CDR3 length equals 17 residues. Trimming took 7 bases from V and 4 from J; bases not matched to a gene: 13.

The chain has TRBV28 and TRBJ2-7; perhaps TRBD2 as D (6 bases). V was cut by 8 bases and J by 0 bases, with 20 bases left in between. Germline CDR1 reads MDHEN; CDR2 reads SYDVKM. The CDR3 has 16 amino acids. The CDR3 loop reads CASWGGRWRNSYEQYF. DNA of the CDR3: TGTGCCAGCTGGGGAGGTCGCTGGCGGAACTCCTACGAGCAGTACTTC. Filled out from reference TRBV28 and TRBJ2-7, the complete variable domain reads DVKVTQSSRYLVKRTGEKVFLECVQDMDHENMFWYRQDPGLGLRLIYFSYDVKMKEKGDIPEGYSVSREKKERFSLILESASTNQTSMYLCASWGGRWRNSYEQYFGPGTRLTVT.

This chain connects TRBV7-9 to TRBJ2-5; D is uncertain. The CDR3 has 14 residues. Per germline, CDR1 SEHNR and CDR2 FQNEAQ (reference sequence). V was shortened by 5 bases and J by 2 bases, with 12 bases between the two germline ends. The CDR3 loop is CASSRPAQQETQYF. DNA of the CDR3: TGTGCCAGCAGCCGCCCTGCGCAACAAGAGACCCAGTACTTC.

The chain employs TRBV3-1 and TRBJ1-5; D unclear. The germline V and J ends were trimmed by 0 bases and 4 bases, with 4 bases remaining between them. Germline loops: CDR1 LGHDT, CDR2 YNNKEL (reference sequence). The CDR3 extends over 13 amino acids. The CDR3 spells CASSQDWNQPQHF. CDR3 DNA: TGTGCCAGCAGCCAAGATTGGAATCAGCCCCAGCATTTT.

This clonotype has just a few counts. Germline is not matched at one junction end, which may reflect a read error. V and J are TRBV7-6 and TRBJ2-5; D not certain. Germline assignment: CDR1 SGHVS and CDR2 FNYEAQ. The CDR3 has 11 residues. The CDR3 region is CATSSRETQYF. The CDR3 DNA sequence: TGTGCCACCAGCAGCCGGGAGACCCAGTACTTC.

The V call is TRBV5-1, the J call TRBJ2-1; 11 nucleotides match TRBD2. Germline V gene lookup returns CDR1 SGHRS and CDR2 YFSETQ. The V and J ends lost 4 bases and 7 bases, in that order; junction bases with no gene match: 7. The CDR3 is 15 amino acids. CDR3 in DNA: TGCGCCAGCAGCAATAGCGGGAGGGCCGGGAATGAGCAGTTCTTC. Its protein product is CASSNSGRAGNEQFF. The full variable domain, its missing parts supplied by reference TRBV5-1 and TRBJ2-1, is KAGVTQTPRYLIKTRGQQVTLSCSPISGHRSVSWYQQTPGQGLQFLFEYFSETQRNKGNFPGRFSGRQFSNSRSEMNVSTLELGDSALYLCASSNSGRAGNEQFFGPGTRLTVL.